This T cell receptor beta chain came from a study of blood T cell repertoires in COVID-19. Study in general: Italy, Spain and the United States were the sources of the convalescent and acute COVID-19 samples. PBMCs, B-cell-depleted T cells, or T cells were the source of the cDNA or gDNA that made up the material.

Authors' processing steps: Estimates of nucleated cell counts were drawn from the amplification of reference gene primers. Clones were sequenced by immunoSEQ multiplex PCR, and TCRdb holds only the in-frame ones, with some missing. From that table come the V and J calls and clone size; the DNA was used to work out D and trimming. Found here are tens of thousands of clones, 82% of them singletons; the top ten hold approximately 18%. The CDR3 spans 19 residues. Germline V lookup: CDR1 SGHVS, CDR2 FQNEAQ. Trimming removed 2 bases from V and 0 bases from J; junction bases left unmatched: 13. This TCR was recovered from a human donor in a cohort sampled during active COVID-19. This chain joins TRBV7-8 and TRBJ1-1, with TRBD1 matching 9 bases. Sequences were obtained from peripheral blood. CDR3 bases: TGTGCCAGCAGCTTAATTTTTGGACAGGGGCCTACCATGAACACTGAAGCTTTCTTT. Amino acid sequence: CASSLIFGQGPTMNTEAFF.